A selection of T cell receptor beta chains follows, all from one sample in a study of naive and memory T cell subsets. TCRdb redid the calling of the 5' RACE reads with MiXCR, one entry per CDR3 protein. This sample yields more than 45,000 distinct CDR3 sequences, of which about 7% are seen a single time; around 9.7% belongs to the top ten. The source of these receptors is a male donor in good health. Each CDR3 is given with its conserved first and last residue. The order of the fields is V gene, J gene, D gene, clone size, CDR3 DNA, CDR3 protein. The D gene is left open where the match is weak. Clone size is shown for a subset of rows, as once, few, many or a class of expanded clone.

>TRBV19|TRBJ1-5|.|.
TGTGCCAGTAGTTCGGCACCCTTCAATCAGCCCCAGCATTTT
CASSSAPFNQPQHF
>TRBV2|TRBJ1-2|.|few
TGTGCCAGCGGGGGAGGGGTGGATTATGGCTACACCTTC
CASGGGVDYGYTF
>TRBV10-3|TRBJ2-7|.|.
TGTGCCATCAGTGAATTGGGCAGGGCCTACGAGCAGTACTTC
CAISELGRAYEQYF
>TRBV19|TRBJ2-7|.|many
TGTGCCAGTAGTCGGTCAGAAAGGGCCTACGAGCAGTACTTC
CASSRSERAYEQYF
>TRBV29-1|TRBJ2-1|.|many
TGCAGCGTTGAAGGTGGGGGGGCGGGAAATGAGCAGTTCTTC
CSVEGGGAGNEQFF
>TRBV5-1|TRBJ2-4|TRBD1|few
TGCGCCAGCAAGACAGGGGAACTAGCCAAAAACATTCAGTACTTC
CASKTGELAKNIQYF
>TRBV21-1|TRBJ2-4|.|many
TGTGCCAGCAGCAAGGGGCTCCCGACCACAGCCAAAAACATTCAGTACTTC
CASSKGLPTTAKNIQYF
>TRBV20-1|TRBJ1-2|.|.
TGCAGTGCTAAAGTAGTTGATGGCTACACCTTC
CSAKVVDGYTF
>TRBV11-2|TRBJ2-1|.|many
TGTGCCAGCAGGCCAGACACATACGGGAATGAGCAGTTCTTC
CASRPDTYGNEQFF
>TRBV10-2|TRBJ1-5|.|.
TGCGCCAGCGGCTTACAGGGAAGCAGCAATCAGCCCCAGCATTTT
CASGLQGSSNQPQHF
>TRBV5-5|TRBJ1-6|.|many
TGTGCCAGCAGCTTAGAGGGATCCGGTAGTTCACCCCTCCACTTT
CASSLEGSGSSPLHF
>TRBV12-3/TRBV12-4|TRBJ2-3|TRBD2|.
TGTACCAGCAGTCCCCGGGAGGGGATAGACACAGATACGCATTATTTT
CTSSPREGIDTDTHYF
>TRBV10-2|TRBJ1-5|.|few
TGCGCCAGCAGTGACCCGGGCCAGCCCCAGCATTTT
CASSDPGQPQHF
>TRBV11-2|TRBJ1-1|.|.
TGTGCCAGCAGCTTTGGCGGAAGGAACACTGAAGCTTTCTTT
CASSFGGRNTEAFF
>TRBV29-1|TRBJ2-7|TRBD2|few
TGCAGCGCTCAGTCTAGCGGGGGGGGTGAGCAGTACTTC
CSAQSSGGGEQYF
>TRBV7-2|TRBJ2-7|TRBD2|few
TGTGCCAGCAGCCTCAACCGGGGGGGCTACGAGCAGTACTTC
CASSLNRGGYEQYF
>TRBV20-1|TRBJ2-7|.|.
TGCAGTGCCGGGCGTACCCGTGGCTATGAGCAGTACTTC
CSAGRTRGYEQYF